These 29 T cell receptor beta chains were sequenced from one sample in a study of CD8 T cells in ankylosing spondylitis. In TCRdb, the 5' RACE reads were re-called with MiXCR into one record per CDR3 protein. This table has under 300,000 distinct CDR3 sequences, around 10% appearing once. What was sequenced was blood, either unsorted or a sorted T cell fraction (not recorded which). The source is a male donor with ankylosing spondylitis or in good health (not recorded which).

Comment on this clonotype: Given a much more abundant clone one base away, this may be a read error. The J gene is TRBJ2-2, the V gene TRBV6-4, with TRBD2 as a possible D gene (7 bases). CDR1 is MRHNA, CDR2 SNTAGT, per germline. This CDR3 contains 15 residues. The CDR3 loop is CGSSDAAGAPGELFF. The CDR3 nucleotides read TGTGGCAGCAGTGACGCGGCGGGGGCTCCCGGGGAGCTGTTTTTT.

This clonotype was observed at least ten times. The chain uses TRBV28 and TRBJ2-3, with 12 bases lining up with TRBD2. Trimming at V came to 3 bases and at J to 8 bases, leaving 6 bases not matched to a gene. CDR3 length equals 15 residues. The germline CDR1 and CDR2 sequences are MDHEN and SYDVKM. The CDR3 protein is CASSFETSGSSTQYF. The CDR3 DNA sequence: TGTGCCAGCAGTTTTGAGACTAGCGGGAGTAGTACGCAGTATTTT.

As regards this clonotype: A clone one base away is much larger, so this may be a read error. J is TRBJ2-1 and V is TRBV28; a possible D gene is TRBD2 (6 bases). The CDR3 spans 11 residues. Germline V CDR1 and CDR2: MDHEN, SYDVKM. V gave up 4 bases and J gave up 8 bases, with 6 bases separating them. The CDR3 DNA reads TGTGCCAGCAGTTGGGGGGATGAGCAGTTCTTC. Protein: CASSWGDEQFF.

Ten or more counts support this clonotype. The chain links TRBV24-1 to TRBJ1-2, with TRBD1 matching 7 bases. V dropped 3 bases and J dropped 8; count of bases not matched to a gene: 5. The germline gives CDR1 KGHDR, CDR2 SFDVKD. CDR3 size: 13 residues. The CDR3: CATSDPTGIGYTF. In DNA, the CDR3 is TGTGCCACCAGTGATCCGACAGGGATCGGCTACACCTTC.

The CDR3 loop is CSAYRGEAFF. The CDR3 DNA reads TGCAGTGCTTACAGAGGCGAGGCTTTCTTT. This chain connects TRBV20-1 to TRBJ1-1; no clear D gene. CDR3 length: 10 amino acids. Per germline, CDR1 DFQATT and CDR2 SNEGSKA (reference sequence). V was cut by 5 bases and J by 11 bases, with 12 bases left in between.

This clonotype was detected ten times or more. The J gene is TRBJ2-2, the V gene TRBV3-1, with 12 bases identical to TRBD2. The CDR3 consists of 17 residues. CDR1 and CDR2 from the germline V gene are LGHDT and YNNKEL (reference sequence). Trimming took 6 bases from V and 3 from J; bases not matched to a gene: 8. The CDR3, as DNA: TGTGCCAGCAGACCGGGACTAGCGGGTACTGACACCGGGGAGCTGTTTTTT. This encodes CASRPGLAGTDTGELFF.

The chain uses TRBV5-1 and TRBJ2-5, with D tentatively TRBD1 (5 bases). The V and J ends lost 4 bases and 5 bases respectively, with 12 bases between them. The V gene's germline CDR1 is SGHRS and CDR2 YFSETQ. CDR3 length: 13 residues. The CDR3 here is CASSKGVGETQYF. The CDR3 bases are TGCGCCAGCAGCAAAGGGGTAGGGGAGACCCAGTACTTC. Variable domain in full (rest from reference TRBV5-1 and TRBJ2-5): KAGVTQTPRYLIKTRGQQVTLSCSPISGHRSVSWYQQTPGQGLQFLFEYFSETQRNKGNFPGRFSGRQFSNSRSEMNVSTLELGDSALYLCASSKGVGETQYFGPGTRLLVL.

The table lists this clonotype with many counts. The chain couples TRBV27 to TRBJ2-3, with a possible D match to TRBD2 (6 bases). The V and J ends lost 5 bases and 7 bases respectively, with 13 bases between them. Per the germline V gene, CDR1 is MNHEY and CDR2 is SMNVEV (reference sequence). The CDR3 is 13 residues long. The chain's CDR3 is CASSQTSTHTQYF. In DNA form, the CDR3 reads TGTGCCAGCAGTCAGACTAGTACACATACGCAGTATTTT.

Many counts were recorded for this clonotype. The rearrangement uses TRBV20-1 and TRBJ2-3; 12 nucleotides agree with TRBD2. This CDR3 is built from 16 residues. V dropped 5 bases and J dropped 4; count of bases not matched to a gene: 10. Germline values: CDR1 DFQATT, CDR2 SNEGSKA (reference sequence). The DNA for the CDR3 is TGCAGTGCTTCTCCGGGACTAGCGGGTTTCGCAGATACGCAGTATTTT. This translates into CSASPGLAGFADTQYF.

This clonotype has a count of ten or more. The chain links TRBV12-3 or TRBV12-4 to TRBJ1-5, with 8 bases aligning to TRBD1. This CDR3 has 14 amino acids. V lost 5 bases to trimming and J lost 3 bases; unmatched junction nucleotides: 3. The CDR3 nucleotides read TGTGCCAGCAGTCCGGGACAGGTCAATCAGCCCCAGCATTTT. It specifies CASSPGQVNQPQHF.

The chain has TRBV6-4 and TRBJ2-7, with no clear D. Germline V gene sequence: CDR1 MRHNA, CDR2 SNTAGT. Trimming shortened V by 3 bases and J by 7 bases, and 13 bases separated the two germline ends. This CDR3 is built from 13 residues. The CDR3 bases are TGTGCCAGCAGTGATAACCCCCAAGGGGAGCAGTACTTC. It yields the protein CASSDNPQGEQYF.

In its sample, this clonotype was seen a few times. The V call is TRBV3-1, the J call TRBJ1-2; D is undetermined. This CDR3 contains 14 residues. Per the germline V gene, CDR1 is LGHDT and CDR2 is YNNKEL (reference sequence). Deletions cut 4 bases from V and 3 bases from J, with 12 bases between. The CDR3 nucleotides are TGTGCCAGCAGCCCCGGGAGTCGGGACTATGGCTACACCTTC. It yields the protein CASSPGSRDYGYTF.

This clonotype was counted between two and nine times. The chain employs TRBV29-1 and TRBJ1-5; 8 positions match TRBD1. From germline, CDR1 is SQVTM and CDR2 ANQGSEA. The CDR3 has 13 residues. The CDR3 spells CSGQGRIHQPQHF. In DNA form, the CDR3 reads TGCAGTGGACAGGGCCGTATCCATCAGCCCCAGCATTTT.

This clonotype was observed many times. V gene TRBV4-2 combines with J gene TRBJ1-4, with 9 bases fitting TRBD1. From germline, CDR1 is LGHNA and CDR2 YNFKEQ. Trimming took 0 bases from V and 7 from J; bases not matched to a gene: 6. This CDR3 is built from 16 residues. The CDR3 DNA sequence: TGTGCCAGCAGCCAAGATCTGGGACAGGGTTTTGAAAAACTGTTTTTT. Protein: CASSQDLGQGFEKLFF.

This clonotype came up many times. V usage is TRBV20-1 and J usage is TRBJ2-1, with TRBD2 matching over 7 bases. After removal of 7 bases from V and 0 bases from J, the junction contained 6 bases not matched to a gene. The CDR3 loop spans 14 amino acids. Germline loops: CDR1 DFQATT, CDR2 SNEGSKA (reference sequence). The CDR3 coding sequence is TGCAGTGTTACTAGCGTCCGCTCCTACAATGAGCAGTTCTTC. Encoded protein: CSVTSVRSYNEQFF.

The CDR3 nucleotides are TGTGCCAGCAGGTCAGATTACACTGAAGCTTTCTTT. Translation gives CASRSDYTEAFF. This chain links TRBV7-9 with TRBJ1-1; no definite D call. Germline-derived CDR1 and CDR2 are SEHNR and FQNEAQ (reference sequence). The V gene lost 6 bases and the J gene lost 3 bases, with 8 bases spanning the gap. The CDR3 length is 12 residues.

This clonotype was detected many times. This CDR3 is CASGGTENSPLHF. Here the CDR3 DNA reads TGTGCTAGTGGTGGGACAGAAAATTCACCCCTCCACTTT. The genes are TRBV12-5 and TRBJ1-6, with 7 nucleotides matching TRBD1. Germline V gene data show CDR1 as LGHNT and CDR2 as FRNRAP. V lost 5 bases and J lost 7; bases outside the gene matches: 2. This CDR3 contains 13 residues.

This clonotype was seen a few times. The chain recombines TRBV27 with TRBJ2-1; D is perhaps TRBD2 (6 bases). V lost 6 bases to trimming and J lost 1 base, with 16 bases between them. This CDR3 has 16 residues. Looked up from germline, CDR1 is MNHEY and CDR2 is SMNVEV (reference sequence). The CDR3 is CASSGGRVGSYNEQFF. CDR3 bases: TGTGCCAGCAGCGGGGGTCGGGTGGGTTCCTACAATGAGCAGTTCTTC.

The sample holds many counts of this clonotype. The rearrangement links TRBV14 to TRBJ1-1; D ambiguous. V dropped 4 bases and J dropped 1 base, with 10 bases sitting between them. The germline V gene encodes CDR1 SGHDN and CDR2 FVKESK. There are 14 residues in the CDR3. The CDR3 sequence is CASSPGHRNTEAFF. The DNA of the CDR3 is TGTGCCAGCAGCCCTGGTCACCGGAACACTGAAGCTTTCTTT.

This clonotype came up many times. This chain connects TRBV6-1 to TRBJ1-1; the match to TRBD1 covers 9 bases. The ends lost 4 bases at V and 1 base at J; junction bases unmatched: 13. There are 18 residues in the CDR3. Germline V gene lookup returns CDR1 MNHNS and CDR2 SASEGT. CDR3 residues: CASSATDRGGGRNTEAFF. The DNA of the CDR3 is TGTGCCAGCAGTGCTACGGACAGGGGTGGGGGTAGGAACACTGAAGCTTTCTTT.

This clonotype has at least ten counts. V and J are TRBV20-1 and TRBJ1-2, with 11 positions matching TRBD1. Germline V CDR1 and CDR2: DFQATT, SNEGSKA (reference sequence). V gave up 6 bases and J gave up 1 base; unmatched junction bases: 7. CDR3 length equals 15 residues. The CDR3 spells CSALDRGQGNYGYTF. Here the CDR3 DNA reads TGCAGTGCGCTGGACAGGGGGCAGGGTAACTATGGCTACACCTTC.

This clonotype was seen only a few times. The chain couples TRBV4-2 to TRBJ1-2; no firm D call. The V end was cut by 0 bases, the J end by 6 bases, with 8 bases between. The CDR3 covers 13 residues. Germline-derived CDR1 and CDR2 are LGHNA and YNFKEQ. CDR3 sequence reads: CASSQESGDGYTF. CDR3 bases: TGTGCCAGCAGCCAAGAGTCAGGCGATGGCTACACCTTC.

CDR3 region: CASSLPSQETQYF. The CDR3 DNA follows: TGCGCCAGCAGCTTGCCCTCTCAAGAGACCCAGTACTTC. J is TRBJ2-5 and V is TRBV5-1, with unresolved D. CDR1 and CDR2 (germline): SGHRS, YFSETQ. The CDR3 sequence is 13 residues long. The V end lost 1 base, the J end lost 2 bases, and 6 bases lay between the germline ends.

Many counts were recorded for this clonotype. The chain employs TRBV27 and TRBJ1-1; 8 bases line up with TRBD1. The junction had 13 bases not matched to a gene; V was cut back by 6 bases and J by 10 bases. CDR3 length equals 14 residues. The germline V gene has CDR1 MNHEY and CDR2 SMNVEV (reference sequence). The CDR3 loop reads CASRRQGSEKGAFF. The DNA for the CDR3 is TGTGCCAGCAGACGACAGGGGTCGGAGAAGGGAGCTTTCTTT.

This clonotype was observed many times. The V and J genes are TRBV20-1 and TRBJ1-2, with 7 bases identical to TRBD1. The germline V gene encodes CDR1 DFQATT and CDR2 SNEGSKA (reference sequence). The junction had 22 bases not matched to a gene; V was cut back by 4 bases and J by 8 bases. This CDR3 contains 17 residues. The CDR3 sequence is CSATHRQGGSPLRGYTF. The CDR3 coding sequence is TGCAGTGCTACCCACCGACAGGGAGGGTCTCCCTTACGGGGCTACACCTTC.

The chain recombines TRBV12-3 or TRBV12-4 with TRBJ2-7; D is possibly TRBD2 (5 bases). CDR3 length equals 16 residues. Trimming pared 6 bases from V and 3 bases from J, leaving 21 bases between. CDR3 coding DNA: TGTGCCAGCAGCCTTATCGGGGATCCCCAGGACTACGAGCAGTACTTC. Amino acids: CASSLIGDPQDYEQYF.

This clonotype was picked up many times. This chain uses TRBV29-1 with TRBJ2-5; weak D call: TRBD2 (5 bases). V was clipped by 7 bases and J by 4 bases, with 16 bases between them. Germline CDR1 reads SQVTM; CDR2 reads ANQGSEA. The CDR3 has 13 residues. In DNA, the CDR3 is TGCAGCGCCGAGGTCGGGGAGCGAGAGACCCAGTACTTC. Translated: CSAEVGERETQYF.

Ten or more counts support this clonotype. The chain employs TRBV6-1 and TRBJ2-2; no definite D call. Germline V gene lookup returns CDR1 MNHNS and CDR2 SASEGT. With 4 bases removed from V and 1 base from J, the gap between germline ends came to 7 bases. This CDR3 comprises 14 residues. The CDR3 DNA reads as TGTGCCAGCAGTGCAAACAGGAACACCGGGGAGCTGTTTTTT. The encoded protein is CASSANRNTGELFF.

The V gene is TRBV2, the J gene TRBJ2-3, with 13 bases lining up with TRBD2. The CDR3 runs to 16 residues. V trimming: 4 bases; J trimming: 4 bases; junction bases outside the gene matches: 5. Germline CDR1 SNHLY, CDR2 FYNNEI. The CDR3 sequence is CASSVGTSGMSDTQYF. CDR3 in DNA: TGTGCCAGCAGTGTGGGGACTAGCGGGATGTCAGATACGCAGTATTTT.